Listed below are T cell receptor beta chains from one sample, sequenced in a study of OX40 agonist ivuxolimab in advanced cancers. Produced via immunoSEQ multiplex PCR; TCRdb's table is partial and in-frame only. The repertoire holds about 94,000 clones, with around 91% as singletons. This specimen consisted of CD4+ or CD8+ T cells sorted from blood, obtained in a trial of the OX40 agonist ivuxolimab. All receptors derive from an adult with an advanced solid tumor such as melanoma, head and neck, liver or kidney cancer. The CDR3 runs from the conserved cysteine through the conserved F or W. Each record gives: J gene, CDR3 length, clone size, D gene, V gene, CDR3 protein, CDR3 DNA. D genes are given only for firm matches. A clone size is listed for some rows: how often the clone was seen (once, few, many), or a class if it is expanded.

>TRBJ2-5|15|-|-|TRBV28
CASSPRTALQETQYF
TGTGCCAGCAGTCCTCGGACAGCGCTCCAAGAGACCCAGTACTTC
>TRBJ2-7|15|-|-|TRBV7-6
CASSPQSGQGDEQYF
TGTGCCAGCAGCCCCCAAAGTGGGCAGGGTGACGAGCAGTACTTC
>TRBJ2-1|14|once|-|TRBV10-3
CAISLTGLLWEQFF
TGTGCCATCAGTCTGACCGGACTCCTTTGGGAGCAGTTCTTC
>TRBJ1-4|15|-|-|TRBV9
CASSVKQGTNEKLFF
TGTGCCAGCAGCGTAAAGCAGGGGACAAATGAAAAACTGTTTTTT
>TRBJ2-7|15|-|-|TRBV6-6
CASSYSGGLPYEQYF
TGTGCCAGCAGTTACTCCGGCGGACTCCCCTACGAGCAGTACTTC
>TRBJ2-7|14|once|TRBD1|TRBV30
CAWSAPPGGYEQYF
TGTGCCTGGAGTGCCCCCCCAGGGGGCTACGAGCAGTACTTC
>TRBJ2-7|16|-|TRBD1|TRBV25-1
CASSEPAGDRGYEQYF
TGTGCCAGCAGTGAACCTGCGGGGGACAGGGGATACGAGCAGTACTTC
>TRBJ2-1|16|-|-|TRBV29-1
CSVEGIGGISYNEQFF
TGCAGCGTCGAAGGGATTGGCGGGATCTCCTACAATGAGCAGTTCTTC
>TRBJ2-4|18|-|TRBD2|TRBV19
CASSIQLAGAENGNIQYF
TGTGCCAGTAGTATCCAACTAGCGGGGGCGGAAAACGGGAACATTCAGTACTTC
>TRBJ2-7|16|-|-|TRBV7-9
CASSLWASEGTYEQYF
TGTGCCAGCAGTTTATGGGCGTCCGAAGGTACCTACGAGCAGTACTTC
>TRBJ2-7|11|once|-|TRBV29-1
CSGRGGEGQYF
TGCAGCGGGAGGGGGGGGGAGGGGCAGTACTTC
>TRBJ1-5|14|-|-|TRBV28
CASSLYHSNQPQHF
TGTGCCAGCAGCCTGTACCATAGCAATCAGCCCCAGCATTTT
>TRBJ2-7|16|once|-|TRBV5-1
CASSLAPHGTDTREYF
TGCGCCAGCAGCTTGGCCCCACACGGGACCGATACACGTGAGTACTTC
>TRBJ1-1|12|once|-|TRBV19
CASSPRGRLAFF
TGTGCCAGTAGTCCCAGGGGAAGACTGGCTTTCTTT
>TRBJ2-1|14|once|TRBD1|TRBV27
CASSFRDRVNEQFF
TGTGCCAGCAGTTTCCGGGACAGGGTGAATGAGCAGTTCTTC
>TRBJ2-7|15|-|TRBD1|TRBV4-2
CASSQVQGAGYEQYF
TGTGCCAGCAGCCAAGTCCAGGGGGCTGGGTACGAGCAGTACTTC
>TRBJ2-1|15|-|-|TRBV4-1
CASSQGKGNGREQFF
TGCGCCAGCAGCCAAGGAAAAGGGAACGGACGGGAGCAGTTCTTC
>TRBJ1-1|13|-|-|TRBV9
CASSPTVYAEAFF
TGTGCCAGCAGCCCAACAGTGTACGCTGAAGCTTTCTTT
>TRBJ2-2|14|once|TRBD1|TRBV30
CAWGDRVDTGELFF
TGTGCCTGGGGTGACAGGGTGGACACCGGGGAGCTGTTTTTT
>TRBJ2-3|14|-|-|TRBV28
CASTAGHSTDTQYF
TGTGCCAGCACCGCGGGTCATAGCACAGATACGCAGTATTTT
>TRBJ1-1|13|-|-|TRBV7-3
CASSAQMDTEAFF
TGTGCCAGCAGCGCGCAGATGGACACTGAAGCTTTCTTT
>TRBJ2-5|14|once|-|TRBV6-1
CASSPRTGGETQYF
TGTGCCAGCAGTCCCAGGACCGGAGGAGAGACCCAGTACTTC
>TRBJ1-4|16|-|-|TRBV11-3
CASSPGGDATNEKLFF
TGTGCCAGCAGCCCGGGGGGGGACGCAACTAATGAAAAACTGTTTTTT
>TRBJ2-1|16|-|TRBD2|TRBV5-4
CASSLVVLAGGNEQFF
TGTGCCAGCAGCTTGGTGGTCTTAGCGGGAGGGAATGAGCAGTTCTTC
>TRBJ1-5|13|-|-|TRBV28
CASHTHSNQPQHF
TGTGCCAGCCATACTCATAGCAATCAGCCCCAGCATTTT
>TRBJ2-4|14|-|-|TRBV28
CASSLTTTKNIQYF
TGTGCCAGCAGTTTGACAACAACGAAAAACATTCAGTACTTC
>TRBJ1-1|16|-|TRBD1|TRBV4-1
CASSQVRQGLFTEAFF
TGCGCCAGCAGCCAAGTCCGACAGGGGTTATTCACTGAAGCTTTCTTT
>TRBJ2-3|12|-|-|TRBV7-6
CASSPMDDTQYF
TGTGCCAGCAGCCCTATGGATGATACGCAGTATTTT
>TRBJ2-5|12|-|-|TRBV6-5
CASSYPPETQYF
TGTGCCAGCAGTTACCCCCCAGAGACCCAGTACTTC
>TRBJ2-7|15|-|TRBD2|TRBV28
CASSRTSGTPYEQYF
TGTGCCAGCAGTCGGACTAGCGGGACCCCCTACGAGCAGTACTTC
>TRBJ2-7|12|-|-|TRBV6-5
CASTGGTYEQYF
TGTGCCAGCACCGGCGGAACCTACGAGCAGTACTTC